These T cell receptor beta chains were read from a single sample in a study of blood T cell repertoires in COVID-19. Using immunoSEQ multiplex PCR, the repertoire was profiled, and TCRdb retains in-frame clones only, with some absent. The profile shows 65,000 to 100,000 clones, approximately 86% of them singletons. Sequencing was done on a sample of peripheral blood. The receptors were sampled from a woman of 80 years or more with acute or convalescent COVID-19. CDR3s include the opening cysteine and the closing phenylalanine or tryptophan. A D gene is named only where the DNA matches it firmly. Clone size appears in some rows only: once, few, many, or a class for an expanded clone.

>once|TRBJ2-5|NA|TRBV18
CASSRSSETQYF
TGTGCCAGCTCACGTTCCTCGGAGACCCAGTACTTC
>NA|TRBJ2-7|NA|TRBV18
CASSPYNSSYEQYF
TGTGCCAGCTCACCATACAACAGCTCCTACGAGCAGTACTTC
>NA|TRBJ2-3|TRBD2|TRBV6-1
CASSGPYGTSASTDTQYF
TGTGCCAGCAGTGGCCCCTACGGGACTAGTGCCTCCACAGATACGCAGTATTTT
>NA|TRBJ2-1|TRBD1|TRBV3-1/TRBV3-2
CASRRDREEQFF
TGTGCCAGCAGGCGGGACAGGGAAGAGCAGTTCTTC
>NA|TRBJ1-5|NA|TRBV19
CASSIERGKGPQHF
TGTGCCAGTAGTATAGAGAGAGGGAAAGGGCCCCAGCATTTT
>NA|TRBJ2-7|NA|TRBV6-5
CASSYKVAANPYEQYF
TGTGCCAGCAGTTACAAGGTAGCGGCAAATCCCTACGAGCAGTACTTC
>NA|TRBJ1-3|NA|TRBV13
CASSLTKPSYSGNTIYF
TGTGCCAGCAGCTTAACTAAGCCTAGCTACTCTGGAAACACCATATATTTT
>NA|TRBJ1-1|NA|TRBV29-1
CSVATVLNTEAFF
TGCAGCGTCGCCACAGTACTGAACACTGAAGCTTTCTTT
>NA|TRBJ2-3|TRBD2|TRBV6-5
CASRMTSGGTDTQYF
TGTGCCAGCAGAATGACTAGCGGGGGTACAGATACGCAGTATTTT
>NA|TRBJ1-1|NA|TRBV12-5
CASGEGTHTEAFF
TGTGCTAGTGGGGAGGGGACGCACACTGAAGCTTTCTTT
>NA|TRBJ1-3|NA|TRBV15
CATSREREGVYTIYF
TGTGCCACCAGCAGAGAAAGGGAGGGTGTTTACACCATATATTTT
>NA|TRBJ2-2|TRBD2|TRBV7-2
CASSRGLAGTQGTGELFF
TGTGCCAGCAGCCGGGGACTAGCGGGGACCCAAGGAACCGGGGAGCTGTTTTTT
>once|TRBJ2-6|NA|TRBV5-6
CASSHNSLSGANVLTF
TGTGCCAGCAGCCACAACAGCCTCTCTGGGGCCAACGTCCTGACTTTC
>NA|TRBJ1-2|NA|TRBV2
CASSEEGRKGYGYTF
TGTGCCAGCAGTGAGGAAGGGAGGAAGGGCTATGGCTACACCTTC
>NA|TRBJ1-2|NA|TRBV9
CASSSRYGYTF
TGTGCCAGCAGCTCACGGTATGGCTACACCTTC
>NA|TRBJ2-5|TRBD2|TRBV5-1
CASSRRVAGSQTPGETQYF
TGCGCCAGCAGCCGGAGGGTAGCGGGCAGTCAGACCCCCGGGGAGACCCAGTACTTC
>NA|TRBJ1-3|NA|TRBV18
CASSPKGEGGNTIYF
TGTGCCAGCTCACCAAAGGGGGAAGGTGGAAACACCATATATTTT
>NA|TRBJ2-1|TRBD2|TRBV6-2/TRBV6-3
CASSYSKGRGSPGNEQFF
TGTGCCAGCAGTTACTCGAAGGGGAGGGGCTCTCCCGGGAATGAGCAGTTCTTC
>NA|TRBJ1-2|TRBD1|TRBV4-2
CASSSGQGPNYGYTF
TGTGCCAGCAGCTCGGGACAGGGACCTAACTATGGCTACACCTTC
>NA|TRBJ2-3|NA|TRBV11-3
CASSLDDNTQYF
TGTGCCAGCAGCTTAGATGACAATACGCAGTATTTT
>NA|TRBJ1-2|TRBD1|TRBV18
CASSPLDRDYGYTF
TGTGCCAGCTCACCGCTTGACAGGGACTATGGCTACACCTTC
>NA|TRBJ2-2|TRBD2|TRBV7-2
CASSLAGSGEMFF
TGTGCCAGCAGCTTAGCCGGTAGCGGGGAGATGTTTTTT
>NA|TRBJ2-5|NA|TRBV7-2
CASSLGHVYQETQYF
TGTGCCAGCAGCTTGGGGCATGTGTACCAAGAGACCCAGTACTTC
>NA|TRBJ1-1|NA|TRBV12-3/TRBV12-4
CASSLMLGVEAFF
TGTGCCAGCAGTTTAATGCTCGGGGTGGAAGCTTTCTTT